Listed below are T cell receptor beta chains from one sample, sequenced in a study of shared clonotypes between healthy human individuals. TCRdb keeps only in-frame clones here, not all; method: immunoSEQ multiplex PCR. This repertoire shows 2 million to 2.5 million clones, about 90% found once; its top ten account for 0.37%. Sequenced material: naive CD4+ T cells from PBMCs. The receptors come from a man younger than 30 in good health. Some clones in this sample may be carry-over from other donors' samples. Each CDR3 is given without its conserved first and last residue.

J gene: TRBJ2-1
CDR3 length: 17
V gene: TRBV4-2
CDR3 protein: ASSRKSPTSGRVYNEQF

J gene: TRBJ1-6
CDR3 length: 13
V gene: TRBV25-1
CDR3 protein: ASSELDRANSPLH

J gene: TRBJ1-3
CDR3 length: 13
V gene: TRBV28
CDR3 protein: ASSVSGSSGNTIY

J gene: TRBJ2-2
CDR3 length: 12
V gene: TRBV9
CDR3 protein: ASSVGSIAGELF

J gene: TRBJ2-7
CDR3 length: 16
V gene: TRBV18
CDR3 protein: ASSPLASLGGLSYEQY

J gene: TRBJ2-5
CDR3 length: 11
V gene: TRBV7-3
CDR3 protein: ASSSKREETQY

J gene: TRBJ2-5
CDR3 length: 11
V gene: TRBV10-3
CDR3 protein: AISGTSQETQY

J gene: TRBJ1-2
CDR3 length: 14
V gene: TRBV28
CDR3 protein: ASTPLPDRGFSGYT

J gene: TRBJ2-1
CDR3 length: 13
V gene: TRBV5-1
CDR3 protein: ASSLELAGGNEQF

J gene: TRBJ1-5
CDR3 length: 17
V gene: TRBV18
CDR3 protein: ASSLLGTADLYSNQPQH

J gene: TRBJ2-7
CDR3 length: 14
V gene: TRBV9
CDR3 protein: ASSVGTGGAHYEQY

J gene: TRBJ2-7
CDR3 length: 11
V gene: TRBV10-3
CDR3 protein: AISSLDGYEQY

J gene: TRBJ1-5
CDR3 length: 14
V gene: TRBV23-1
CDR3 protein: ASSRGRGNSNQPQH

J gene: TRBJ2-7
CDR3 length: 10
V gene: TRBV15
CDR3 protein: ATSRASYEQY